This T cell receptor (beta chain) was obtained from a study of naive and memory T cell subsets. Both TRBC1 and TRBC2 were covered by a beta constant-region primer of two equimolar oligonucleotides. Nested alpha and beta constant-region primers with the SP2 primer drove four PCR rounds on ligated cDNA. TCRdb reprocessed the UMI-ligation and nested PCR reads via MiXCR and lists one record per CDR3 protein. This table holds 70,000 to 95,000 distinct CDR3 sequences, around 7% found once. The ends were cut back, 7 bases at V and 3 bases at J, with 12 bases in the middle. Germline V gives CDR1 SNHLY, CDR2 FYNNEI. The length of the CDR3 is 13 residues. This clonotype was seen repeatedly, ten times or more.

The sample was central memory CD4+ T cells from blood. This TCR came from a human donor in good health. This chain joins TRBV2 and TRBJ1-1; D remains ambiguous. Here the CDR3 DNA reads TGTGCCAGCACGCTACAGTGGGACACTGAAGCTTTCTTT. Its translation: CASTLQWDTEAFF.